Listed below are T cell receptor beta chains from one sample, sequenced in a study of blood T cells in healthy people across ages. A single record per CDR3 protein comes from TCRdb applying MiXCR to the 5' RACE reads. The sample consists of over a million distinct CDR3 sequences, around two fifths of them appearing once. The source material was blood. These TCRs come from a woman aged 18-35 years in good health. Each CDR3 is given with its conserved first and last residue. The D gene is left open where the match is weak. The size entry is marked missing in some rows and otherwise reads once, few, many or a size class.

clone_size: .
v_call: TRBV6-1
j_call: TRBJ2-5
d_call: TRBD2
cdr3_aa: CASSPPTIAGGTREQYF
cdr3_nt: TGTGCCAGCAGTCCGCCTACTATAGCGGGAGGGACGCGGGAGCAGTACTTC

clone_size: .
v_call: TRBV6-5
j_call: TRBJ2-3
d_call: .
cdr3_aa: CASSYKTGDSGAFVHTQYF
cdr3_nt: TGTGCCAGCAGTTACAAGACAGGGGATAGCGGGGCTTTCGTGCATACGCAGTATTTT

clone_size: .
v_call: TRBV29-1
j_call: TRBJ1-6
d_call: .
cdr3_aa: CSPVGWVVESPLHF
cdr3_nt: TGCAGCCCAGTTGGATGGGTGGTGGAATCACCCCTCCACTTT

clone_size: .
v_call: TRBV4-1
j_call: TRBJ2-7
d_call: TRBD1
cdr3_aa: CASSQFPGQDYEQYF
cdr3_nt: TGCGCCAGCAGCCAGTTCCCGGGACAGGACTACGAGCAGTACTTC

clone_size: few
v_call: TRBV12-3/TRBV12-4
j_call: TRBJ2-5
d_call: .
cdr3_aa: CASSFRTGQETQYF
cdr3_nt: TGTGCCAGCAGTTTTCGTACTGGACAAGAGACCCAGTACTTC

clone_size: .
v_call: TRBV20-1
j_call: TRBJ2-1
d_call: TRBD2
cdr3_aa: CSARSWTSGDNEQFF
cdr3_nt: TGCAGTGCTAGATCCTGGACTAGCGGGGACAATGAGCAGTTCTTC

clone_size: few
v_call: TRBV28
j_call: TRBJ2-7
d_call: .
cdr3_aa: CASRGPISYEQYF
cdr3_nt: TGTGCCAGCAGAGGCCCTATCTCCTACGAGCAGTACTTC

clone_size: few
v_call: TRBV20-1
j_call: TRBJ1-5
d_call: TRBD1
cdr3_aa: CSARERDSSNQPQHF
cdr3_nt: TGCAGTGCTAGAGAACGGGACAGTAGCAATCAGCCCCAGCATTTT

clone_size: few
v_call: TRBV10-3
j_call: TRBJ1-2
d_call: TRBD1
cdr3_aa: CAISPDRDSAGYTF
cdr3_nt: TGTGCCATCAGTCCCGACAGGGATTCGGCTGGCTACACCTTC

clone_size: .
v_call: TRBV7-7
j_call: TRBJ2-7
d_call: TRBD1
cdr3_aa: CASSFRDRAPYEQYF
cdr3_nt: TGTGCTAGCAGCTTCCGGGACAGGGCCCCCTACGAGCAGTACTTC

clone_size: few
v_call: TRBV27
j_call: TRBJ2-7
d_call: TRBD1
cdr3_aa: CASTPGTGMLHEQYF
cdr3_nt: TGTGCCAGCACCCCTGGGACAGGGATGCTCCACGAGCAGTACTTC

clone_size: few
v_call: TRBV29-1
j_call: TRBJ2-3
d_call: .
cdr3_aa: CSVVGPTSTDTQYF
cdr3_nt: TGCAGCGTTGTTGGTCCCACCAGCACAGATACGCAGTATTTT

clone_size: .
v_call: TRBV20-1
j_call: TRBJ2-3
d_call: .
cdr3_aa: CSARAAGASTDTQYF
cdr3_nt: TGCAGTGCTAGGGCGGCAGGGGCGAGCACAGATACGCAGTATTTT

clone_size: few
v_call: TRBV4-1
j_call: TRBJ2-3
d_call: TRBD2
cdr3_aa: CASSQKVGLAGDTQYF
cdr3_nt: TGCGCCAGCAGCCAAAAAGTGGGACTAGCTGGGGATACGCAGTATTTT

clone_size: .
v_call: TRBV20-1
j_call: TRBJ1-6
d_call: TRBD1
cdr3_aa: CSAPGTGVSPLHF
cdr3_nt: TGCAGTGCCCCCGGGACAGGAGTGTCACCCCTCCACTTT